The present T cell receptor (beta chain) was sequenced within a study of blood T cell repertoires in COVID-19. Looking at the study overall: Samples representing acute and convalescent COVID-19 were sourced from the United States, Italy and Spain. Sample material is recorded as cDNA or gDNA derived from T cells, B-cell-depleted T cells, or PBMCs.

Recruited during active infection, patients (from Seattle) were subsequently followed longitudinally. Original methodology: Using reference gene primer amplification, nucleated cell counts were estimated. Profiling relied on immunoSEQ multiplex PCR, and the TCRdb table lists in-frame clones only, not all of them. Clone size and V and J calls were adopted from that table, with D and trimming inferred from the DNA. The repertoire holds 200,000 to 300,000 clones, with 85% to 90% as singletons. V lost 6 bases, J lost 1 base, and 5 bases stayed unmatched. The CDR3 runs to 15 residues. Per the germline V gene, CDR1 is MNHEY and CDR2 is SVGAGI.

This chain links TRBV6-5 with TRBJ1-3, with 8 bases identical to TRBD1. Input material: peripheral blood. The sequence derives from a woman aged 55-69 years with COVID-19, enrolled during active disease. The CDR3 region has the DNA TGTGCCAGCAGCTCCGGGGACAGGTCTGGAAACACCATATATTTT. Amino acid sequence: CASSSGDRSGNTIYF.